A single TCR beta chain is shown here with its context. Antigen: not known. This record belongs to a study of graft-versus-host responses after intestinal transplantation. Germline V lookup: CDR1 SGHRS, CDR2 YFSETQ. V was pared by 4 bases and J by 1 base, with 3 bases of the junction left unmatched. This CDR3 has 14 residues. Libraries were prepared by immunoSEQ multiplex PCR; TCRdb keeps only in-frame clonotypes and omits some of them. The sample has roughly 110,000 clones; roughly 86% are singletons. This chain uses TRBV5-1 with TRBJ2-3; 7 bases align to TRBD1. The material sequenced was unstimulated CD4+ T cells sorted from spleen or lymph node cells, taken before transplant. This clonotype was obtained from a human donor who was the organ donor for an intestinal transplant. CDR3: CASSPGQGTDTQYF. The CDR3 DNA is TGCGCCAGCAGCCCCGGACAGGGCACAGATACGCAGTATTTT.